This TCR beta chain was observed in a study of blood T cells in healthy people across ages. Trimming stripped 3 bases from V and 7 bases from J, with 8 bases between. The CDR3 has 11 residues. The germline gives CDR1 SQVTM, CDR2 ANQGSEA. The second PCR ran about 6 to 11 cycles with a sample-barcoded 5' primer and J-beta primers. TCRdb re-analysed the 5' RACE reads in MiXCR, keeping a single row per CDR3 protein. Of approximately 800,000 distinct CDR3 sequences listed, 56% are singletons. The sample consisted of blood. The TCR comes from a man aged 35 to 55 in good health. V is TRBV29-1 and J is TRBJ2-3, with unresolved D. Written as DNA, the CDR3 is TGCAGCGTTGATCGGTCCTATACGCAGTATTTT. It translates to CSVDRSYTQYF.